Below, one T cell receptor beta chain is given with its context. Antigen unknown. Every participant with HIV received treatment in the United States. This sample is part of a study of long-term antiretroviral therapy in people with HIV. Assay version v3.0 of immunoSEQ was used, and it was run at survey level. Sequencing had a target that covered roughly 40,000-50,000 T-cell genomes per sample. Only in-frame clones appear in the TCRdb table, and some are missing; sequencing was by immunoSEQ multiplex PCR. The sample shows 20,000 to 25,000 clones, around 81% of them seen only once. Study-level findings and limits: Patients on ART gained diversity, which nonetheless stayed below transplant donor controls.

The length of the CDR3 is 17 residues. Germline V CDR1 and CDR2: MGHDK, SYGVNS. Trimming removed 4 bases from V and 1 base from J, with 14 bases in between. This TCR derives from a man aged 35 to 55 with HIV. The V call is TRBV25-1, the J call TRBJ1-6; D call uncertain. Sequences were derived from unsorted PBMCs, sampled 1.6 years after starting antiretroviral therapy. CDR3 sequence: CASSGGPGRSYNSPLHF. The CDR3, as DNA: TGTGCCAGCAGTGGAGGTCCCGGGCGGTCCTATAATTCACCCCTCCACTTT.